This T cell receptor beta chain originates from a study of CD8 T cells in ankylosing spondylitis. Via MiXCR, TCRdb re-called the 5' RACE reads, giving one row per CDR3 protein. The sample includes a few hundred thousand distinct CDR3 sequences, 20% of them seen just once. Per germline, CDR1 LNHNV and CDR2 YYDKDF (reference sequence). V lost 1 base, J lost 1 base, and 17 bases lay in between. This CDR3 spans 18 amino acids. V gene TRBV15 combines with J gene TRBJ2-4; D assignment may be TRBD1 or TRBD2 (5 bases each). The sequencing input was blood, either unsorted or a sorted T cell fraction (not recorded which). The clonotype originates from a male donor with ankylosing spondylitis or in good health (not recorded which). The CDR3 bases are TGTGCCACCAGCAGAGTTTTGTTGGGACCAGGGGCCAAAAACATTCAGTACTTC. The encoded protein is CATSRVLLGPGAKNIQYF.